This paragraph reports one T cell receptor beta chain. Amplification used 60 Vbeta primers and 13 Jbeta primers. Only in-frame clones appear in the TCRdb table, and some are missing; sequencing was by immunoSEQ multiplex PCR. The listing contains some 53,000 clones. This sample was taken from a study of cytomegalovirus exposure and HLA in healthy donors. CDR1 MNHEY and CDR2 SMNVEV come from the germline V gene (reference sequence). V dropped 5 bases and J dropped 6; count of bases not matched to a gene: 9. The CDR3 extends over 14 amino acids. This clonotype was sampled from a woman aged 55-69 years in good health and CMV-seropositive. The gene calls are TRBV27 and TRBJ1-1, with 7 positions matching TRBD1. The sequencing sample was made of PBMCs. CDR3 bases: TGTGCCAGCAGTCCCCTGACAGGGAGGTCTGAAGCTTTCTTT. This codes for CASSPLTGRSEAFF.